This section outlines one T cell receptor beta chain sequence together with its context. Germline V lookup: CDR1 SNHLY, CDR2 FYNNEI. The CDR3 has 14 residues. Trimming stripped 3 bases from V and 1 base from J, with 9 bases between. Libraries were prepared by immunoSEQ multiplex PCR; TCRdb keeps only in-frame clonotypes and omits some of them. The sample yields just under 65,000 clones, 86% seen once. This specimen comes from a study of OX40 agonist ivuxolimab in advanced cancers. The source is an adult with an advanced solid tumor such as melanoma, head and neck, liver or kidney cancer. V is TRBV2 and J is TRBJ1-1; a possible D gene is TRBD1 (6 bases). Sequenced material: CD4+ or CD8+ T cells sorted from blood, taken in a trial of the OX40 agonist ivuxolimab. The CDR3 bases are TGTGCCAGCAGTGATGAGGGACAGAACACTGAAGCTTTCTTT. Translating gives CASSDEGQNTEAFF.